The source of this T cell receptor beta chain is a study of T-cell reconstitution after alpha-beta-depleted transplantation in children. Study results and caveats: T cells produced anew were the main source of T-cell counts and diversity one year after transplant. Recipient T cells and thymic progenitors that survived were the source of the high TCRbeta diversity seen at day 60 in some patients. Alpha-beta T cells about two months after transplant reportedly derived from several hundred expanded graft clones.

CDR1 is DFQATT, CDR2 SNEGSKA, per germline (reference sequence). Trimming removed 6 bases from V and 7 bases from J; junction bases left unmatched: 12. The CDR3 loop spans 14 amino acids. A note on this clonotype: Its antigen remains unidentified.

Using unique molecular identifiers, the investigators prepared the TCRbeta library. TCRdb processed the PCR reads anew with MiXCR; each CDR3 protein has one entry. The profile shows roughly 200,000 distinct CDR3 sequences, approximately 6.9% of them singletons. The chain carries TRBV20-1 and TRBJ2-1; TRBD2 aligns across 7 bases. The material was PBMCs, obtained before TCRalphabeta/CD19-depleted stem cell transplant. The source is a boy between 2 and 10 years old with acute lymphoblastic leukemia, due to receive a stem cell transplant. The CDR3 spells CSAIRTGRGNEQFF. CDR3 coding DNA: TGCAGTGCCATAAGGACTGGGAGGGGAAATGAGCAGTTCTTC.